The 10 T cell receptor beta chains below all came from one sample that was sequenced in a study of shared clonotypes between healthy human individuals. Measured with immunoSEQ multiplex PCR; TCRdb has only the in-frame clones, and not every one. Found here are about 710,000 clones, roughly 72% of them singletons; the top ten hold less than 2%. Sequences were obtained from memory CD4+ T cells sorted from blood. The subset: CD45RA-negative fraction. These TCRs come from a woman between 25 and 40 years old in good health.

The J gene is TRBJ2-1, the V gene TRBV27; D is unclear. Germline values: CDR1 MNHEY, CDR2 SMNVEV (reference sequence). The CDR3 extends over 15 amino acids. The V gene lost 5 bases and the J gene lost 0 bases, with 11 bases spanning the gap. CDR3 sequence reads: CASSRSPASYNEQFF. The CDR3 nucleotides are TGTGCCAGCAGTCGGAGTCCGGCCTCCTACAATGAGCAGTTCTTC.

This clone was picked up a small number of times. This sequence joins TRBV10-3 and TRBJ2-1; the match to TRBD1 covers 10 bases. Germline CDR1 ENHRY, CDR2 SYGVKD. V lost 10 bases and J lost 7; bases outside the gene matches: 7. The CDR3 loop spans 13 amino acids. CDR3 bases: TGTGCCACCAGGGGACAGGGGCGAAATGAGCAGTTCTTC. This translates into CATRGQGRNEQFF.

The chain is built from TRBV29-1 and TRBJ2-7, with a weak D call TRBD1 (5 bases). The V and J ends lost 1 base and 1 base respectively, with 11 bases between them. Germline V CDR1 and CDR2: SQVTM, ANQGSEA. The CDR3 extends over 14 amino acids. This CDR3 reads CSVEVGEGSYEQYF. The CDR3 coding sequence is TGCAGCGTTGAAGTAGGGGAAGGTTCCTACGAGCAGTACTTC.

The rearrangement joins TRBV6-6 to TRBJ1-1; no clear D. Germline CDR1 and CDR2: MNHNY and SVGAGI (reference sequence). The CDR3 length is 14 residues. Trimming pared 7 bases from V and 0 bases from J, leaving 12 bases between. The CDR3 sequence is CASTPTDLNTEAFF. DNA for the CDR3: TGTGCCAGCACCCCGACGGATCTGAACACTGAAGCTTTCTTT.

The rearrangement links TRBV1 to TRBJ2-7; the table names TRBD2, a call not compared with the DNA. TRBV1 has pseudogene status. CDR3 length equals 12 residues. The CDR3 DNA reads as TGCACCAGCATGGGGGGGCGCTACGAGCAGTACTTC. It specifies CTSMGGRYEQYF.

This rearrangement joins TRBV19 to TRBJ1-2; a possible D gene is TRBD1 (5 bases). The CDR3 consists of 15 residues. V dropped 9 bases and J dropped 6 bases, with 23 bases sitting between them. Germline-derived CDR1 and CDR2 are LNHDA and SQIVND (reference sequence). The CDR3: CASQRLATANDGYTF. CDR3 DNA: TGTGCCAGCCAGCGTTTAGCGACAGCCAACGATGGCTACACCTTC.

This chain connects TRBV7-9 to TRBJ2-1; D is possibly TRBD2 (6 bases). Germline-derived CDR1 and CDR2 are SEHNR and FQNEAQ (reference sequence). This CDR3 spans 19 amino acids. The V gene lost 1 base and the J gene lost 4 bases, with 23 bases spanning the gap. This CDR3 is CASSLVPPGVFGVYNEQFF. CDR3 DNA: TGTGCCAGCAGCTTAGTGCCGCCGGGAGTCTTCGGAGTGTACAATGAGCAGTTCTTC.

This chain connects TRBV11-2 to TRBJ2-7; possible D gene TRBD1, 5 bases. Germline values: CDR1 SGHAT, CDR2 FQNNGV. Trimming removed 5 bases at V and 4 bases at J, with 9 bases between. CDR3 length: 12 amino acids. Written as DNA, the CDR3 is TGTGCCAGCAGCAACCAGGGTTACGAGCAGTACTTC. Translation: CASSNQGYEQYF.

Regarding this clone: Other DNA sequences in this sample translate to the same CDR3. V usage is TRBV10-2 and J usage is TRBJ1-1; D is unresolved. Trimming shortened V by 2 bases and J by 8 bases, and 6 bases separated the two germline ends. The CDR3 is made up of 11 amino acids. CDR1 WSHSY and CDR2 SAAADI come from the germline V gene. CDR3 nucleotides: TGCGCCAGCAGTGAGGGAACCGAAGCTTTCTTT. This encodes CASSEGTEAFF.

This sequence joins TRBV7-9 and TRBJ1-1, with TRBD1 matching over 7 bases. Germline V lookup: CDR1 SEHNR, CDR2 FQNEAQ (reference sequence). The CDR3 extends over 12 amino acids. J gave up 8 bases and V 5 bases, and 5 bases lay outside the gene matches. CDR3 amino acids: CASSRQGREAFF. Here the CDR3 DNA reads TGTGCCAGCAGCCGACAGGGACGAGAAGCTTTCTTT.